This T cell receptor beta chain was captured in a study of identical twins. This clonotype was detected a few times. No antigen is known for it. Unique molecular identifiers were in the cDNA, with template-switch universal primer binding. TCRdb passed the 5' RACE reads through MiXCR, listing each CDR3 protein once. The profile shows approximately 190,000 distinct CDR3 sequences, roughly 15% of them singletons. Study findings and constraints: Some out-of-frame alpha sequences were shared by twins, and these showed excess low generation probability. A lower insertion count was a feature of abundant cord blood beta clonotypes, with no such feature in memory repertoires.

Germline CDR1 SNHLY, CDR2 FYNNEI. The CDR3 totals 12 residues. V lost 8 bases to trimming and J lost 2 bases, with 8 bases between them. The data were also submitted as part of a second study, on T cells expressing NK-cell markers. This second study says: As a fraction of CD8+ T cells, dominant NKG2C+ clonotypes reached roughly 1.0-8% in six donors.

Sequenced: CD8+ T cells sorted from blood. The receptor comes from a young woman in good health. J is TRBJ2-3 and V is TRBV2; TRBD2 is a possible D gene (5 bases). CDR3 coding DNA: TGTGCCAGCCAGGACTTCACAGATACGCAGTATTTT. Encoded protein: CASQDFTDTQYF.